Listed here are 29 T cell receptor beta chains from one sample, sequenced in a study of identical twins (dated by TCRdb to 2016 to 2017). Libraries were built with 5' RACE. Instrument used: Illumina HiSeq 2000. TCRdb trimmed the raw reads at Q25, called clones with MiXCR and kept productive beta chains. Each entry is one CDR3 protein sequence, shown with its most common DNA and genes. The sample contains some 570,000 distinct CDR3 sequences, approximately 20% of them found a single time. The ten largest clones add up to more than 0.4% of the sample. This sample was also put to use in a study of yellow fever vaccine responses in identical twins.

Sequencing was performed on CD4+ T cells sorted from blood. The receptor set was obtained from a woman younger than 35 in good health.

This sequence joins TRBV21-1 and TRBJ2-7; the table's TRBD1 call for D was not verified on the DNA. TRBV21-1 is a known pseudogene. The CDR3 is 15 residues long. CDR3 region: CASSNPGTEPTVQYF. CDR3 DNA: TGTGCCAGCAGCAACCCGGGGACAGAGCCCACGGTGCAGTACTTC.

This clonotype was detected only a few times. The J gene is TRBJ1-4, the V gene TRBV20-1; D uncertain. Between the trimmed V and J ends, which lost 5 bases and 4 bases, there was a span of 11 bases. Germline V gene sequence: CDR1 DFQATT, CDR2 SNEGSKA (reference sequence). This CDR3 is built from 13 residues. CDR3 nucleotides: TGCAGTGCTCCCCGGGGTGTTAATGAAAAACTGTTTTTT. It encodes CSAPRGVNEKLFF.

The genes are TRBV20-1 and TRBJ2-2; weak D call: TRBD2 (5 bases). Germline values: CDR1 DFQATT, CDR2 SNEGSKA (reference sequence). CDR3 length: 14 residues. V was clipped by 1 base and J by 5 bases, with 11 bases between them. CDR3 in amino acids: CSARGVPGTGELFF. The CDR3 DNA reads TGCAGTGCTAGAGGGGTCCCGGGGACCGGGGAGCTGTTTTTT.

The chain carries TRBV5-1 and TRBJ1-6; D remains ambiguous. Germline CDR1 SGHRS, CDR2 YFSETQ. This CDR3 spans 8 amino acids. The V end lost 7 bases, the J end lost 18 bases, and 8 bases lay between the germline ends. CDR3 nucleotide sequence: TGCGCCAGCCGCCCCGACCACTTT. Translating gives CASRPDHF. Based on the CDR3 plus reference TRBV5-1 and TRBJ1-6, the full variable domain is KAGVTQTPRYLIKTRGQQVTLSCSPISGHRSVSWYQQTPGQGLQFLFEYFSETQRNKGNFPGRFSGRQFSNSRSEMNVSTLELGDSALYLCASRPDHFGNGTRLTVT.

This clonotype was counted at least ten times. The chain recombines TRBV5-1 with TRBJ2-3; the D gene is possibly TRBD1 (6 bases). V shed 6 bases and J shed 4 bases, with 12 bases lying between them. The CDR3 consists of 13 residues. Germline CDR1 reads SGHRS; CDR2 reads YFSETQ. Here the CDR3 DNA reads TGCGCCAGCAAGCAGGGGTCCCCAGATACGCAGTATTTT. Amino acids: CASKQGSPDTQYF.

This chain uses TRBV29-1 with TRBJ2-7, with TRBD2 matching over 14 bases. V shed 1 base, J shed 3 bases, and the junction held 2 bases outside the gene matches. The CDR3 has 15 residues. Germline CDR1 SQVTM, CDR2 ANQGSEA. CDR3 sequence: CSVEGLAGGDYEQYF. DNA of the CDR3: TGCAGCGTTGAAGGACTAGCGGGAGGGGACTACGAGCAGTACTTC.

The chain uses TRBV12-3 or TRBV12-4 and TRBJ2-3, with D possibly being TRBD2 (5 bases). V was trimmed by 1 base and J by 0 bases, leaving 26 bases between them. The CDR3 is made up of 21 amino acids. The CDR3 DNA is TGTGCCAGCAGTTTAGGTTTAGCGACTGGGTGGGAGAGAACTAGCACAGATACGCAGTATTTT. This codes for CASSLGLATGWERTSTDTQYF.

This chain connects TRBV7-9 to TRBJ2-2, with D perhaps matching TRBD2 (5 bases). The CDR3 is 16 amino acids. The ends were cut back, 4 bases at V and 3 bases at J, with 15 bases in the middle. Germline V gene sequence: CDR1 SEHNR, CDR2 FQNEAQ (reference sequence). This chain's CDR3 is CASSSVTSLDTGELFF. As DNA, the CDR3 is TGTGCCAGCAGCTCCGTCACTAGTCTCGACACCGGGGAGCTGTTTTTT. The variable domain in full, with the rest retrieved from reference TRBV7-9 and TRBJ2-2, is DTGVSQNPRHKITKRGQNVTFRCDPISEHNRLYWYRQTLGQGPEFLTYFQNEAQLEKSRLLSDRFSAERPKGSFSTLEIQRTEQGDSAMYLCASSSVTSLDTGELFFGEGSRLTVL.

The chain carries TRBV3-1 and TRBJ2-5; possible D gene TRBD2, 5 bases. The ends were cut back, 3 bases at V and 2 bases at J, with 10 bases in the middle. The CDR3 has 14 residues. The germline V gene encodes CDR1 LGHDT and CDR2 YNNKEL (reference sequence). CDR3 in DNA: TGTGCCAGCAGCCAGAGGGTGGTTCAAGAGACCCAGTACTTC. Residues: CASSQRVVQETQYF.

This clonotype was seen a handful of times. The genes are TRBV5-1 and TRBJ2-1, with a weak D call TRBD2 (6 bases). The V and J ends lost 1 base and 0 bases respectively, with 11 bases between them. The CDR3 extends over 16 amino acids. Germline CDR1 reads SGHRS; CDR2 reads YFSETQ. CDR3 in amino acids: CASSLPVGSSYNEQFF. Written as DNA, the CDR3 is TGCGCCAGCAGCTTGCCGGTCGGGAGCTCCTACAATGAGCAGTTCTTC.

The gene calls are TRBV2 and TRBJ2-2, with 7 bases fitting TRBD1. Germline lookup yields CDR1 SNHLY and CDR2 FYNNEI. After removal of 6 bases from V and 6 bases from J, the junction contained 7 bases not matched to a gene. The CDR3 is made up of 14 amino acids. CDR3 in amino acids: CASRGQFVAGELFF. The CDR3 bases are TGTGCCAGCAGGGGACAGTTTGTAGCCGGGGAGCTGTTTTTT.

This clonotype has just a few counts. J is TRBJ2-7 and V is TRBV4-2; 13 positions match TRBD2. The germline gives CDR1 LGHNA, CDR2 YNFKEQ. The CDR3 runs 18 residues. J lost 5 bases, V lost 1 base, and 11 bases had no gene match. Written as DNA, the CDR3 is TGTGCCAGCAGCCAAGCCCAATCCGGACTAGCGGGAGTGAACGAGCAGTACTTC. This sequence encodes CASSQAQSGLAGVNEQYF.

V is TRBV12-3 or TRBV12-4 and J is TRBJ1-6; a weak D match, TRBD1 (5 bases). The CDR3 contains 14 residues. V lost 2 bases and J lost 7, with 9 bases in between. CDR3 nucleotides: TGTGCCAGCAGTTTAAGGGGAGGGAATTCACCCCTCCACTTT. Translating it yields CASSLRGGNSPLHF.

The chain joins TRBV12-3 or TRBV12-4 to TRBJ1-5, with 7 positions matching TRBD1. The CDR3 sequence is 14 residues long. J gave up 3 bases and V 3 bases, and 2 bases lay outside the gene matches. CDR3 loop: CASSFQGVNQPQHF. The CDR3 nucleotides are TGTGCCAGCAGTTTTCAGGGGGTCAATCAGCCCCAGCATTTT.

The chain links TRBV20-1 to TRBJ2-5; 7 positions match TRBD1. This CDR3 comprises 14 residues. V lost 6 bases to trimming and J lost 5 bases; unmatched junction nucleotides: 12. The germline gives CDR1 DFQATT, CDR2 SNEGSKA (reference sequence). CDR3 in DNA: TGCAGTGCCAGACACTCGACAGGGTTGGAGACCCAGTACTTC. Protein product: CSARHSTGLETQYF.

A few counts support this clonotype. The chain is built from TRBV5-1 and TRBJ2-7; 12 nucleotides line up with TRBD2. From germline, CDR1 is SGHRS and CDR2 YFSETQ. V lost 4 bases and J lost 6; bases outside the gene matches: 14. The CDR3 is 17 residues long. CDR3 in amino acids: CASSPKSGLAGFFEQYF. The CDR3, as DNA: TGCGCCAGCAGCCCAAAAAGCGGACTAGCGGGATTTTTCGAGCAGTACTTC.

V usage is TRBV3-1 and J usage is TRBJ1-1, with unresolved D. The CDR3 has 13 amino acids. The ends were cut back, 6 bases at V and 1 base at J, with 9 bases in the middle. Germline CDR1 and CDR2: LGHDT and YNNKEL (reference sequence). The CDR3 DNA sequence: TGTGCCAGCAGGAAACAGACGAACACTGAAGCTTTCTTT. It translates to CASRKQTNTEAFF. Full variable domain (remainder filled in from reference TRBV3-1 and TRBJ1-1): DTAVSQTPKYLVTQMGNDKSIKCEQNLGHDTMYWYKQDSKKFLKIMFSYNNKELIINETVPNRFSPKSPDKAHLNLHINSLELGDSAVYFCASRKQTNTEAFFGQGTRLTVV.

This chain links TRBV7-2 with TRBJ1-6; D remains unclear. The CDR3 sequence is 17 residues long. V was clipped by 3 bases and J by 7 bases, with 19 bases between them. In germline, CDR1 is SGHTA, CDR2 FQGNSA. The CDR3 protein is CASSLSGPAVGNSPLHF. For the CDR3, the DNA is TGTGCCAGCAGCTTGAGTGGGCCCGCGGTTGGCAATTCACCCCTCCACTTT. Filled out from reference TRBV7-2 and TRBJ1-6, the complete variable domain reads GAGVSQSPSNKVTEKGKDVELRCDPISGHTALYWYRQSLGQGLEFLIYFQGNSAPDKSGLPSDRFSAERTGGSVSTLTIQRTQQEDSAVYLCASSLSGPAVGNSPLHFGNGTRLTVT.

This clonotype was picked up a small number of times. The chain is built from TRBV7-2 and TRBJ2-3, with 12 positions matching TRBD2. Per germline, CDR1 SGHTA and CDR2 FQGNSA. The V segment lost 2 bases and the J segment 0 bases; nucleotides outside the gene matches: 6. CDR3 length: 18 amino acids. This chain's CDR3 is CASSLWASGGASTDTQYF. Written as DNA, the CDR3 is TGTGCCAGCAGCTTATGGGCTAGCGGGGGGGCTAGCACAGATACGCAGTATTTT. Variable domain in full (rest from reference TRBV7-2 and TRBJ2-3): GAGVSQSPSNKVTEKGKDVELRCDPISGHTALYWYRQSLGQGLEFLIYFQGNSAPDKSGLPSDRFSAERTGGSVSTLTIQRTQQEDSAVYLCASSLWASGGASTDTQYFGPGTRLTVL.

The chain couples TRBV12-3 or TRBV12-4 to TRBJ2-4; 12 bases fit TRBD2. The CDR3 consists of 15 residues. V gave up 1 base and J gave up 5 bases; unmatched junction bases: 0. DNA of the CDR3: TGTGCCAGCAGTTTAGGACTAGCGGGAGAAAACATTCAGTACTTC. Its protein product is CASSLGLAGENIQYF.

The chain employs TRBV12-3 or TRBV12-4 and TRBJ2-1; weak D call: TRBD1 (5 bases). Trimming removed 6 bases at V and 8 bases at J, with 17 bases between. This CDR3 has 14 amino acids. CDR3 sequence reads: CASSRSPQGHEQFF. In nucleotides, the CDR3 is TGTGCCAGCAGCCGATCACCCCAGGGCCATGAGCAGTTCTTC.

The chain employs TRBV2 and TRBJ2-1; 12 bases are shared with TRBD2. V trimming: 8 bases; J trimming: 8 bases; junction bases outside the gene matches: 7. Per the germline V gene, CDR1 is SNHLY and CDR2 is FYNNEI. This CDR3 is 14 amino acids long. The CDR3 sequence: CASRTSGMGYEQFF. CDR3 DNA sequence: TGTGCCAGCCGGACTAGCGGGATGGGCTATGAGCAGTTCTTC.

The chain employs TRBV9 and TRBJ2-2, with a weak D call TRBD1 (5 bases). Trimming took 4 bases from V and 4 from J, leaving 17 bases between them. The CDR3 totals 16 residues. Germline V lookup: CDR1 SGDLS, CDR2 YYNGEE. DNA of the CDR3: TGTGCCAGCAGCCCCCGGGTAGGGGCGATCACCGGGGAGCTGTTTTTT. This sequence encodes CASSPRVGAITGELFF.

In its sample, this clonotype was seen a few times. The chain's CDR3 is CASSLDRGNQPQHF. DNA of the CDR3: TGTGCCAGCAGCTTAGACAGGGGGAATCAGCCCCAGCATTTT. This rearrangement joins TRBV7-2 to TRBJ1-5; TRBD1 matches 8 bases. The CDR3 extends over 14 amino acids. V shed 1 base and J 4 bases; nucleotides not matched to a gene: 0. CDR1 is SGHTA and CDR2 is FQGNSA in the germline V gene.

The chain couples TRBV6-2 or TRBV6-3 to TRBJ2-5, with D perhaps matching TRBD2 (5 bases). Looked up from germline, CDR1 is MNHEY and CDR2 is SVGEGT. V lost 4 bases and J 1 base, leaving 13 bases between the germline ends. The CDR3 sequence is 15 residues long. For the CDR3, the DNA is TGTGCCAGCAGTTCGGTCGCGGAGGTCCAAGAGACCCAGTACTTC. The encoded protein is CASSSVAEVQETQYF.

The V gene is TRBV10-3, the J gene TRBJ2-7; maybe TRBD1 (8 bases). Germline-derived CDR1 and CDR2 are ENHRY and SYGVKD. The germline V and J ends were trimmed by 4 bases and 2 bases, with 36 bases remaining between them. The CDR3 length is 22 residues. This chain's CDR3 is CAISVTGQVLSTASGDTYEQYF. In DNA, the CDR3 is TGTGCCATCAGTGTTACGGGACAGGTACTGAGTACCGCTAGCGGAGACACCTACGAGCAGTACTTC.

This rearrangement joins TRBV3-1 to TRBJ2-1, with 9 bases identical to TRBD1. In germline, CDR1 is LGHDT, CDR2 YNNKEL (reference sequence). This CDR3 is built from 18 residues. After removal of 3 bases from V and 2 bases from J, the junction contained 11 bases not matched to a gene. As DNA, the CDR3 is TGTGCCAGCAGCCACCTAAGACCGGGACAGGGCCCCTACAATGAGCAGTTCTTC. This translates into CASSHLRPGQGPYNEQFF.

This clonotype was seen a few times. The chain links TRBV5-1 to TRBJ2-5, with a weak D call TRBD2 (5 bases). CDR1 and CDR2 (germline): SGHRS, YFSETQ. The V and J ends lost 0 bases and 4 bases respectively, with 13 bases between them. This CDR3 has 15 residues. The CDR3 region is CASSLELGLGETQYF. The CDR3, as DNA: TGCGCCAGCAGCTTGGAACTAGGGCTCGGAGAGACCCAGTACTTC.

The chain has TRBV5-5 and TRBJ2-7; D is possibly TRBD2 (6 bases). The CDR3 length is 14 residues. CDR1 is SGHKS and CDR2 is YYEKEE in the germline V gene (reference sequence). Trimming took off 4 bases at V and 2 bases at J, with 13 bases between the two ends. CDR3 in DNA: TGTGCCAGCAGCACTGGGACTGTACCCTACGAGCAGTACGTC. Residues: CASSTGTVPYEQYV.